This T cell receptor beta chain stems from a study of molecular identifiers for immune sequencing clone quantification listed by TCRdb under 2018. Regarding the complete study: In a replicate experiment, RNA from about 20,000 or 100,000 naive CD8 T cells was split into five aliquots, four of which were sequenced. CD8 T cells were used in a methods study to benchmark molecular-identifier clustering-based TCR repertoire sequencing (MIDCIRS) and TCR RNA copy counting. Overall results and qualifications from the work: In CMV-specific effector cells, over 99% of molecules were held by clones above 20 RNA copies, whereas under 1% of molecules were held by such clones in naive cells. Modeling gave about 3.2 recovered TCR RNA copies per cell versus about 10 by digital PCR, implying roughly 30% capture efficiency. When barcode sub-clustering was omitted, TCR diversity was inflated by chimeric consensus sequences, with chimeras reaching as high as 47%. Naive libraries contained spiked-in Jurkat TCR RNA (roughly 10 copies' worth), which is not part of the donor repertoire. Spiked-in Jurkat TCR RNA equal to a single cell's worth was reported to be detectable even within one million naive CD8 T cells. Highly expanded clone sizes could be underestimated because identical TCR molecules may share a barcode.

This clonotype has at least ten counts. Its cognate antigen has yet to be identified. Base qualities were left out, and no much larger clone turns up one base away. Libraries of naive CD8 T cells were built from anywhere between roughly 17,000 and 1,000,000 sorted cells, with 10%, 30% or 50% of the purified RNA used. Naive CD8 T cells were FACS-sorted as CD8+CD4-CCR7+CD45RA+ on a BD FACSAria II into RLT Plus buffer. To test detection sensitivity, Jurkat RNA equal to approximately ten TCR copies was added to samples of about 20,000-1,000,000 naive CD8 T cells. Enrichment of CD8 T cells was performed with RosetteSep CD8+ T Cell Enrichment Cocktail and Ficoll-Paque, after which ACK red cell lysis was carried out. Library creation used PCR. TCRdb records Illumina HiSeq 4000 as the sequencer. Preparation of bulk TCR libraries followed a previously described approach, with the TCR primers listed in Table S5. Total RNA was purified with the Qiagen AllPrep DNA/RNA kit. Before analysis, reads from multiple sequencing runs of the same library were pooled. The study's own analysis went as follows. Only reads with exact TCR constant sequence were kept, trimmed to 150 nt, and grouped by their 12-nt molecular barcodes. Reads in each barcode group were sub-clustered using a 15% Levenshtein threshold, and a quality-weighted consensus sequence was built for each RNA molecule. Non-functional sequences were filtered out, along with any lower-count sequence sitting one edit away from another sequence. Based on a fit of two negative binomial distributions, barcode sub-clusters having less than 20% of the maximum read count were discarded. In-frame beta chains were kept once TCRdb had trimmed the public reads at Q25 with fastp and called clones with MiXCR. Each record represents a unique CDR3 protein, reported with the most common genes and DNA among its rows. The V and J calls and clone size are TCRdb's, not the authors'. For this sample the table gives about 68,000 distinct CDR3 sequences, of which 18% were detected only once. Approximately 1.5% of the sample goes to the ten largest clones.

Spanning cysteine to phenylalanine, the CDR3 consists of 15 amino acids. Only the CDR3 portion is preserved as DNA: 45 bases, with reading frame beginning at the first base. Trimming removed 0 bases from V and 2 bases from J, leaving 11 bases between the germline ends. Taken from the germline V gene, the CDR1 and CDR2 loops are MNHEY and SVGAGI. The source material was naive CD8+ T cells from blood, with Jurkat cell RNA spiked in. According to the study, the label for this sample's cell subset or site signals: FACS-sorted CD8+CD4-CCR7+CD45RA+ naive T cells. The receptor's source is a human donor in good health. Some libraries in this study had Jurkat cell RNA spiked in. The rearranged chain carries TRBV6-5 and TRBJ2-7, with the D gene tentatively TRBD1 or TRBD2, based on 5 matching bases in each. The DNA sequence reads TGTGCCAGCAGTTACTCGGGGGACGGGACCTACGAGCAGTACTTC. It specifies CASSYSGDGTYEQYF.